This TCR delta chain was captured by sequencing in a study of γδ T cells in repeated Plasmodium falciparum infection. Looking at the study overall: Donors had four controlled P. falciparum NF54 infections over around 640 days.

Flow sorting of PBMC yielded separate Vgamma9/Vdelta2+ and Vdelta2-negative gammadelta T cell populations for bulk repertoire analysis. Findings of the study overall: Vdelta2-negative gammadelta repertoires appeared less diverse and less shared in Malian than Australian children. Vgamma9/Vdelta2+ repertoires stayed stably polyclonal over time and infection.

TCRdb reanalysed the multiplex PCR reads with CATT. The data show tens of thousands of delta-chain clones, under 1.5% seen once. Of note for this clone: Antigen unknown. The protein TCRdb lists belongs to a much larger clone and differs from this DNA's translation at residue 15, which points to a read error; the protein shown is made from the DNA.

The CDR3 loop spans 19 amino acids. Per germline, CDR1 GEAIGNYY and CDR2 EKD. Sequences were obtained from gamma-delta T cells from blood. The J gene is TRDJ1, the V gene TRDV2, with 9 bases identical to TRDD2. Here the J gene came from matching the DNA to germline, since TCRdb omits it. The receptor was isolated from a pool of human donors (malaria-infected and uninfected, not separated). The CDR3 sequence is CACDPTFLPVGSYTGKLIF. CDR3 nucleotide sequence: TGTGCCTGTGACCCAACCTTCCTACCGGTGGGGTCGTACACCGGTAAACTCATCTTT.